This T cell receptor (beta chain) emerged from a study of CD8+CD57+ T cells in acquired aplastic anemia. It was genomic DNA that served as the template for profiling TCR beta VDJ and CDR3. Via MiXCR, TCRdb re-called the reads, giving one row per CDR3 protein. The sample holds around 400,000 distinct CDR3 sequences, around 68% seen once. Notes on this clonotype: The conserved phenylalanine or tryptophan normally closing the CDR3 is absent here, so this likely arose from a read error. The DNA is omitted, as the CDR3 cannot be located on it reliably, and the CDR3 follows TCRdb's listing.

The germline CDR1 and CDR2 sequences are LNHNV and YYDKDF (reference sequence). The CDR3 has 15 amino acids, counting both end residues. This chain links TRBV15 with TRBJ2-7. The origin of this receptor is a human donor in good health, serving as a control. The sample comprised sorted CD4+, CD8+, or CD8+CD57+ T cells (not recorded which) from PBMCs. This chain's CDR3 is CATSSDRGSYYAPLL.